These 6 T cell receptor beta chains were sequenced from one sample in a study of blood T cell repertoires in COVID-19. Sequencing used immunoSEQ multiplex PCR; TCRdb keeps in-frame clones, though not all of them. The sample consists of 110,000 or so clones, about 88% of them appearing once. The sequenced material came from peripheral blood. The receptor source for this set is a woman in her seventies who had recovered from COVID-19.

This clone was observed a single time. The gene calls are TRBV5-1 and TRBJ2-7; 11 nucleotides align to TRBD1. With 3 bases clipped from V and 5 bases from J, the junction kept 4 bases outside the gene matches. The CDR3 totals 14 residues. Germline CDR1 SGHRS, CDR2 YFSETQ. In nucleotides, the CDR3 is TGCGCCAGCAGCTCGGGACAGGGGGGAGACGAGCAGTACTTC. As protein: CASSSGQGGDEQYF. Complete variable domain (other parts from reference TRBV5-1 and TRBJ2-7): KAGVTQTPRYLIKTRGQQVTLSCSPISGHRSVSWYQQTPGQGLQFLFEYFSETQRNKGNFPGRFSGRQFSNSRSEMNVSTLELGDSALYLCASSSGQGGDEQYFGPGTRLTVT.

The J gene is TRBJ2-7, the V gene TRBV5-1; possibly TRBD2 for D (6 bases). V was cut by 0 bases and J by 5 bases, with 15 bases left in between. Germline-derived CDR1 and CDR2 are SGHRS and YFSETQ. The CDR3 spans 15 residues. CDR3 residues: CASSLVWAEGHEQYF. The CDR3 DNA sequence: TGCGCCAGCAGCTTGGTGTGGGCGGAGGGCCACGAGCAGTACTTC.

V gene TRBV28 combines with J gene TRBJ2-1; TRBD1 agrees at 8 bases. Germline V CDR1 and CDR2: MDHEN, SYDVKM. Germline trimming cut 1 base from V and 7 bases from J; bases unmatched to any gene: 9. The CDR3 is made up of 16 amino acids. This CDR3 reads CASSLFGTGSRNEQFF. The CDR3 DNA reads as TGTGCCAGCAGTTTATTCGGGACAGGTAGTCGTAATGAGCAGTTCTTC.

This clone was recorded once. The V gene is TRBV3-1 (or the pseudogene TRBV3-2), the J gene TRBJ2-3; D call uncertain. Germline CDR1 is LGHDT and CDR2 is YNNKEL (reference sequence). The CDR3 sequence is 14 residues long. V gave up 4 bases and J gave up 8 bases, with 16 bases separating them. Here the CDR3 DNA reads TGTGCCAGCAGCCTGGTTTCCTCTTCGGGTACGCAGTATTTT. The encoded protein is CASSLVSSSGTQYF.

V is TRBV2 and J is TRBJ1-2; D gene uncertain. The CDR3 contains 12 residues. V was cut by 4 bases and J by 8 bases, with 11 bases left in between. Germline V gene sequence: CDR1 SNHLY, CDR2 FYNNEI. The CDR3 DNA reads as TGTGCCAGCAGTGCGGGTTTGCAGGGCTACACCTTC. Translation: CASSAGLQGYTF.

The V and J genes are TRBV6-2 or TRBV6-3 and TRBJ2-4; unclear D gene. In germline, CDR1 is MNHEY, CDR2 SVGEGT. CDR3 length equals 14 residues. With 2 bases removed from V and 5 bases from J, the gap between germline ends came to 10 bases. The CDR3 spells CASSYGPVENIQYF. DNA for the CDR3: TGTGCCAGCAGTTACGGTCCGGTGGAAAACATTCAGTACTTC.